The 3 T cell receptor beta chains given below trace back to one sample, sequenced in a study of spatial heterogeneity in lung cancer. Regarding time point: sample taken at primary tumor resection. In each case, whole RNA from tumor, nontumor lung or frozen PBMC was sequenced unsorted. Using its own MiXCR run on the 5' RACE reads, TCRdb lists one record per CDR3 protein. The sample includes about 50,000 distinct CDR3 sequences, less than 9% of them seen just once. The source was PBMCs, collected at surgery. Every receptor here comes from a female donor with early-stage non-small cell lung cancer.

This clonotype was picked up a small number of times. The chain recombines TRBV19 with TRBJ1-2; no definite D call. Germline CDR1 and CDR2: LNHDA and SQIVND (reference sequence). Trimming took off 6 bases at V and 0 bases at J, with 11 bases between the two ends. The CDR3 is made up of 14 amino acids. CDR3 nucleotide sequence: TGTGCCAGTAGGGTCCCGGGATCTAACTATGGCTACACCTTC. Translation gives CASRVPGSNYGYTF. Full variable domain (missing parts from reference TRBV19 and TRBJ1-2): DGGITQSPKYLFRKEGQNVTLSCEQNLNHDAMYWYRQDPGQGLRLIYYSQIVNDFQKGDIAEGYSVSREKKESFPLTVTSAQKNPTAFYLCASRVPGSNYGYTFGSGTRLTVV.

This clonotype has at least ten counts. CDR3 sequence: CAIRTGNYEQYF. The CDR3 nucleotides are TGTGCCATTAGGACAGGGAACTACGAGCAGTACTTC. V is TRBV10-3 and J is TRBJ2-7, with TRBD1 matching over 8 bases. Germline V gene sequence: CDR1 ENHRY, CDR2 SYGVKD. The CDR3 covers 12 residues. With V trimmed by 9 bases and J by 3 bases, 4 bases remained unmatched.

In its sample, this clonotype was seen many times. The chain couples TRBV12-3 or TRBV12-4 to TRBJ1-6, with D uncertain. The CDR3 is made up of 14 amino acids. V lost 1 base to trimming and J lost 8 bases, with 9 bases between them. Written as DNA, the CDR3 is TGTGCCAGCAGTTTAGGGCAGAAGGATTCACCCCTCCACTTT. Translating gives CASSLGQKDSPLHF.